The 9 T cell receptor beta chains reported below all come from one sample, sequenced in a study of identical twins. Via MiXCR, TCRdb re-called the 5' RACE reads, giving one row per CDR3 protein. The sample holds hundreds of thousands of distinct CDR3 sequences, roughly 6% seen once. The sequenced sample was naive T cells sorted from blood. The receptors originated from a man younger than 35 in good health.

This clonotype was seen at least ten times. This rearrangement joins TRBV20-1 to TRBJ2-5, with D perhaps given as TRBD1 or TRBD2 (6 bases each). The CDR3 runs to 14 residues. The germline CDR1 and CDR2 sequences are DFQATT and SNEGSKA (reference sequence). V gave up 3 bases and J gave up 1 base, with 12 bases separating them. The CDR3 DNA follows: TGCAGTGCTAGTAGGGGGGTGGTCCAAGAGACCCAGTACTTC. This encodes CSASRGVVQETQYF.

As concerns this clonotype: With a much larger clone just one base away, this may be a read error. The chain is built from TRBV24-1 and TRBJ1-5; TRBD1 is a possible D gene (5 bases). The CDR3 sequence is 15 residues long. The germline V gene has CDR1 KGHDR and CDR2 SFDVKD. The CDR3 bases are TGTGCCACCAGTGGGGTGGACACTCCGAATCAGCCCCCGCATTTT. It specifies CATSGVDTPNQPPHF.

The sample holds many counts of this clonotype. The rearrangement joins TRBV6-5 to TRBJ1-1; D ambiguous. Germline-derived CDR1 and CDR2 are MNHEY and SVGAGI. The CDR3 is made up of 15 amino acids. Trimming removed 2 bases from V and 1 base from J, with 11 bases in between. CDR3 in DNA: TGTGCCAGCAGTTACCGGGTCAAGGGGAACACTGAAGCTTTCTTT. This sequence encodes CASSYRVKGNTEAFF.

This clonotype was recorded at least ten times. The chain links TRBV20-1 to TRBJ2-2; 12 positions match TRBD2. The CDR3 covers 14 residues. The germline V gene has CDR1 DFQATT and CDR2 SNEGSKA (reference sequence). V shed 5 bases, J shed 8 bases, and the junction held 6 bases outside the gene matches. CDR3 DNA sequence: TGCAGTGCTCTAGCGGGAGGGCCTGGGGGGGAGCTGTTTTTT. Amino acids: CSALAGGPGGELFF.

This clonotype was observed a handful of times. The genes are TRBV18 and TRBJ2-3; unclear D gene. V lost 3 bases and J lost 2, with 15 bases in between. Germline CDR1 is KGHSH and CDR2 is LQKENI. This CDR3 has 16 amino acids. CDR3 bases: TGTGCCAGCTCACCGCGACGGTCTTCATACACAGATACGCAGTATTTT. This translates into CASSPRRSSYTDTQYF.

V is TRBV25-1 and J is TRBJ2-7, with unresolved D. V lost 2 bases to trimming and J lost 0 bases, with 11 bases between them. CDR1 is MGHDK and CDR2 is SYGVNS in the germline V gene. This CDR3 has 15 amino acids. CDR3 sequence reads: CASSEARRSSYEQYF. The CDR3 coding sequence is TGTGCCAGCAGTGAAGCCAGGCGTAGCTCCTACGAGCAGTACTTC.

This clonotype has more than one count but fewer than ten. V is TRBV20-1 and J is TRBJ1-6; 11 bases agree with TRBD1. J gave up 1 base and V 5 bases, and 16 bases lay outside the gene matches. The CDR3 sequence is 20 residues long. Germline CDR1 DFQATT, CDR2 SNEGSKA (reference sequence). CDR3 region: CSALDVDRGRRSSYNSPLHF. The CDR3, as DNA: TGCAGTGCTTTGGATGTGGACAGGGGGCGACGAAGTTCCTATAATTCACCCCTCCACTTT.

This clonotype has ten or more counts. The chain uses TRBV6-2 or TRBV6-3 and TRBJ2-7; 7 positions agree with TRBD1. This CDR3 is 14 amino acids long. Trimming cost V 6 bases and J 2 bases; bases outside gene matches: 7. Germline CDR1 reads MNHEY; CDR2 reads SVGEGT. As DNA, the CDR3 is TGTGCCAGCAGCTCACTGGGACAGACCTACGAGCAGTACTTC. Its translation: CASSSLGQTYEQYF.

This clonotype was observed at least ten times. The V gene is TRBV20-1, the J gene TRBJ2-5; 8 bases line up with TRBD2. The length of the CDR3 is 13 residues. The V and J ends lost 6 bases and 5 bases, in that order; junction bases with no gene match: 8. The V gene's germline CDR1 is DFQATT and CDR2 SNEGSKA (reference sequence). The CDR3 here is CSARREALETQYF. The CDR3 coding sequence is TGCAGTGCGAGGCGGGAGGCCTTGGAGACCCAGTACTTC.